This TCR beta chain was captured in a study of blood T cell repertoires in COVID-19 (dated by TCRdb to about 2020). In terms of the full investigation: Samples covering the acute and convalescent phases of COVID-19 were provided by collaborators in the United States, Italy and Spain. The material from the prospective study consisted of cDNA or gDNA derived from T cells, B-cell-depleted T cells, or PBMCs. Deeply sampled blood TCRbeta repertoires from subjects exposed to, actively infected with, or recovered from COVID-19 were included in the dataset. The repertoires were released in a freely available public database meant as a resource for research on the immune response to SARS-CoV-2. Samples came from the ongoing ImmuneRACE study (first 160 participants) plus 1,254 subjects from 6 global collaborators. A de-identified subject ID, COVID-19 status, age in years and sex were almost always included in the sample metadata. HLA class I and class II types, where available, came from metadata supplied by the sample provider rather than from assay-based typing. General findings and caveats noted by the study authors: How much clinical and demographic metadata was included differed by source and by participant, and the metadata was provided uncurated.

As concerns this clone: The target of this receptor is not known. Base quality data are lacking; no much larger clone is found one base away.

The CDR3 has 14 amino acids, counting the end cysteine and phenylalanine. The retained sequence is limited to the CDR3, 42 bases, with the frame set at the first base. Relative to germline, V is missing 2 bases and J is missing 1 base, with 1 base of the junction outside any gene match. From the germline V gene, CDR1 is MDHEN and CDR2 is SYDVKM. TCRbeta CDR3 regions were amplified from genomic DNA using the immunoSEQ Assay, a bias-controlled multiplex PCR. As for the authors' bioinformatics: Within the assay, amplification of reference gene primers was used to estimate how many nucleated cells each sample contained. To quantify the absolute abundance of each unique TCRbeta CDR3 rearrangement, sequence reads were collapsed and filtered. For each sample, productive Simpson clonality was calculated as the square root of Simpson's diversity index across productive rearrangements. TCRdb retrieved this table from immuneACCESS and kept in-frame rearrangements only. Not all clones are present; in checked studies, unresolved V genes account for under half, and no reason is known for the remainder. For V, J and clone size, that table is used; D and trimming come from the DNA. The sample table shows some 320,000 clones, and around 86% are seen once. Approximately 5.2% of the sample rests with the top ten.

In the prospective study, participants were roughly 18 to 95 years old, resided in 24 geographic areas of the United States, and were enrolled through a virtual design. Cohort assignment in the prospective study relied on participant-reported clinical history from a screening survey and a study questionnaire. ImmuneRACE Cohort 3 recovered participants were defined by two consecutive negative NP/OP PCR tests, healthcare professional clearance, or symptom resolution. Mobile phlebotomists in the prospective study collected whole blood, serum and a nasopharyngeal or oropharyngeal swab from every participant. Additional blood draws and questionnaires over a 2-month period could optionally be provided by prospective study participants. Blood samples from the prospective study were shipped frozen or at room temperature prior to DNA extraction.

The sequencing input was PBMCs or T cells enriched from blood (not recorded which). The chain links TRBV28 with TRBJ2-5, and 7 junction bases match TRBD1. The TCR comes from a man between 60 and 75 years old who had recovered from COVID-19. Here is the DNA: TGTGCCAGCAGTTTAAGGGGGCCCCAAGAGACCCAGTACTTC. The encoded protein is CASSLRGPQETQYF.